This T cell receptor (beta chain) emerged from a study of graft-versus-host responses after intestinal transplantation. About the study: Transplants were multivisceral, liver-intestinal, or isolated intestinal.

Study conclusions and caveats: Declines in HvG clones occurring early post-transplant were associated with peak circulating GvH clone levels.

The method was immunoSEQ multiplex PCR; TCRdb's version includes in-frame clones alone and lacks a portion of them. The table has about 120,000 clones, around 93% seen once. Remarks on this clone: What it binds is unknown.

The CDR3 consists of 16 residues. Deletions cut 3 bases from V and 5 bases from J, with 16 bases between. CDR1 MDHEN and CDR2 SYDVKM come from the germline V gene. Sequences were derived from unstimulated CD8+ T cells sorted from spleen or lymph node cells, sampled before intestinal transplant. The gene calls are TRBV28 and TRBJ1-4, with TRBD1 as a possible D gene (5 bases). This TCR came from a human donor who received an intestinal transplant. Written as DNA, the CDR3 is TGTGCCAGCAGTTTTAAACGAGGGGTTTGGAATGAAAAACTGTTTTTT. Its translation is CASSFKRGVWNEKLFF.